The 8 T cell receptor beta chains in this list originate from one sample, sequenced in a study of cytomegalovirus exposure and HLA in healthy donors. Use of 60 Vbeta and 13 Jbeta primers characterized the PCR. Profiled with immunoSEQ multiplex PCR; TCRdb holds only in-frame clones, not every one. The repertoire holds roughly 140,000 clones, with 80% as singletons. Sequencing was performed on PBMCs. These receptors were taken from a man in his forties in good health and CMV-seropositive.

This clone was counted a single time. The gene calls are TRBV7-2 and TRBJ2-1; TRBD2 aligns across 8 bases. Losses at the gene ends were 5 bases for V and 6 bases for J; bases not matched to a gene: 3. The CDR3 is made up of 13 amino acids. Germline V CDR1 and CDR2: SGHTA, FQGNSA. CDR3 sequence: CASSAGLGNEQFF. The CDR3 DNA reads TGTGCCAGCAGCGCGGGACTAGGCAATGAGCAGTTCTTC. The whole variable domain, remainder taken from reference TRBV7-2 and TRBJ2-1, is GAGVSQSPSNKVTEKGKDVELRCDPISGHTALYWYRQSLGQGLEFLIYFQGNSAPDKSGLPSDRFSAERTGGSVSTLTIQRTQQEDSAVYLCASSAGLGNEQFFGPGTRLTVL.

V and J are TRBV9 and TRBJ1-4; perhaps TRBD1 as D (6 bases). V was cut by 3 bases and J by 5 bases, with 11 bases left in between. CDR3 length: 14 residues. The germline V gene has CDR1 SGDLS and CDR2 YYNGEE. For the CDR3, the DNA is TGTGCCAGCAGCGGGGGACATGCGAATGAAAAACTGTTTTTT. Protein sequence: CASSGGHANEKLFF.

This clone occurred once. This chain connects TRBV5-6 to TRBJ2-2; D perhaps matches TRBD1 (5 bases). Germline assignment: CDR1 SGHDT and CDR2 YYEEEE. The CDR3 sequence is 16 residues long. V shed 1 base and J shed 0 bases, with 10 bases lying between them. For the CDR3, the DNA is TGTGCCAGCAGCTTGAAGGGGCAGTCGAACACCGGGGAGCTGTTTTTT. Its protein product is CASSLKGQSNTGELFF.

The chain has TRBV19 and TRBJ2-2; D gene uncertain. There are 14 residues in the CDR3. Germline V CDR1 and CDR2: LNHDA, SQIVND (reference sequence). V was clipped by 3 bases and J by 4 bases, with 9 bases between them. CDR3: CASSMPYSTGELFF. The CDR3 DNA sequence: TGTGCCAGTAGTATGCCCTACAGCACCGGGGAGCTGTTTTTT. Full variable domain (remainder filled in from reference TRBV19 and TRBJ2-2): DGGITQSPKYLFRKEGQNVTLSCEQNLNHDAMYWYRQDPGQGLRLIYYSQIVNDFQKGDIAEGYSVSREKKESFPLTVTSAQKNPTAFYLCASSMPYSTGELFFGEGSRLTVL.

The chain joins TRBV5-1 to TRBJ2-6, with 9 bases matching TRBD1. In germline, CDR1 is SGHRS, CDR2 YFSETQ. This CDR3 comprises 17 residues. The J segment lost 3 bases and the V segment lost 3 bases, leaving 7 bases of the junction unmatched. CDR3 coding DNA: TGCGCCAGCAGCTCGGGACAGGGCTCTAGTGGGGCCAACGTCCTGACTTTC. Amino acids: CASSSGQGSSGANVLTF.

The gene calls are TRBV4-1 and TRBJ1-3; the D gene is possibly TRBD1 (6 bases). With 3 bases removed from V and 0 bases from J, the gap between germline ends came to 15 bases. This CDR3 has 17 residues. Germline-derived CDR1 and CDR2 are MGHRA and YSYEKL. The CDR3 protein is CASSHPPSDSSGNTIYF. The DNA for the CDR3 is TGCGCCAGCAGCCATCCCCCATCGGACAGCTCTGGAAACACCATATATTTT.

The chain combines TRBV6-1 with TRBJ2-5, with TRBD2 matching 10 bases. With V trimmed by 5 bases and J by 5 bases, 5 bases remained unmatched. CDR1 and CDR2 (germline): MNHNS, SASEGT. This CDR3 spans 14 amino acids. CDR3 in amino acids: CASSPKTSGETQYF. CDR3 nucleotides: TGTGCCAGCAGTCCTAAGACTAGCGGGGAGACCCAGTACTTC.

This clone was observed once. The chain combines TRBV2 with TRBJ2-7; 7 bases are a match to TRBD1. The CDR3 is 15 amino acids. J was trimmed by 4 bases and V by 6 bases; bases with no gene match: 12. Germline CDR1 reads SNHLY; CDR2 reads FYNNEI. CDR3 sequence reads: CASSDRALGGYEQYF. The CDR3 nucleotides are TGTGCCAGCAGCGACAGGGCCCTCGGCGGTTACGAGCAGTACTTC.